The clone carrying this TCR beta chain was observed a single time. Its antigen is unidentified. Amplification of TCR beta CDR3 regions was performed using RNA transcripts as template. Carried out on the TCR CDR3, a first-round RT-PCR used the HTBI primer set. TCRdb fed the multiplex PCR reads into MiXCR, producing one record per CDR3 protein. Seen here are 350,000 to 400,000 distinct CDR3 sequences, roughly 20% observed once, and the top ten hold 35% to 45%. Ophthalmopathy patients all had a Clinical Activity Score of at least 3, a NOSPECS grade of at least 4 and disease under 3 months old. Exclusion criteria comprised uncontrolled infection, other autoimmune disease, pregnancy or lactation. The study based diagnoses on clinical symptoms, serum thyroxine and TRAb, thyroid ultrasound and orbital computed tomography. The data were obtained in a study of T cells in Graves' hyperthyroidism and ophthalmopathy.

Notes on the study in general: A model using 13 V-J features told ophthalmopathy apart from stable hyperthyroidism.

The V gene's germline CDR1 is MDHEN and CDR2 SYDVKM. This CDR3 region has 17 residues. J was trimmed by 2 bases and V by 4 bases; bases with no gene match: 8. The sample was blood. The chain has TRBV28 and TRBJ2-2; TRBD2 matches 9 bases. The source of this sequence is a man between 18 and 35 years old with Graves' ophthalmopathy. CDR3 in amino acids: CASSWRLAVINTGELFF. CDR3 bases: TGTGCCAGCAGTTGGCGACTAGCGGTGATCAACACCGGGGAGCTGTTTTTT.